This TCR beta chain was sequenced during a study of shared clonotypes between healthy human individuals. Study conclusions and caveats: Among the subsets, naive ones generally showed larger estimated richness than memory ones.

In germline, CDR1 is SGHNT, CDR2 YYREEE (reference sequence). The CDR3 has 15 residues. With V trimmed by 1 base and J by 3 bases, 6 bases remained unmatched. Produced via immunoSEQ multiplex PCR; TCRdb's table is partial and in-frame only. The sample gives roughly 1.5 million clones, about 98% of which show up once; about 0.45% is in the top ten. In the case of this clone: As yet, its antigen is unknown.

V and J are TRBV5-4 and TRBJ2-7; 8 positions agree with TRBD2. This TCR came from a man aged 30 to 45 in good health. Specimen: naive CD4+ T cells sorted from blood. Subset of the sample: CD45RA+ positively selected. This CDR3 is CASSLKAGVVYEQYF. The CDR3 coding sequence is TGTGCCAGCAGCTTGAAAGCGGGAGTAGTCTACGAGCAGTACTTC.